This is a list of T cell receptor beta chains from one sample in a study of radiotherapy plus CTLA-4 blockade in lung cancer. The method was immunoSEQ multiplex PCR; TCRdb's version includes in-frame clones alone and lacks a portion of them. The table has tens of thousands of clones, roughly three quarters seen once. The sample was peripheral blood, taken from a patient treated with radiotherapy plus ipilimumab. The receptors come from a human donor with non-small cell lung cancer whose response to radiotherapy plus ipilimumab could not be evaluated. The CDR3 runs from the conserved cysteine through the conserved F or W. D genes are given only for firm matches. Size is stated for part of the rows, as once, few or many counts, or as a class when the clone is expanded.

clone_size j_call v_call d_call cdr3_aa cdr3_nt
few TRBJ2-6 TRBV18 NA CASQGGSGANVLTF TGTGCCAGCCAGGGGGGTTCTGGGGCCAACGTCCTGACTTTC
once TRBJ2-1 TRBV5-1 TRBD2 CASSPGGTSGGAEFNEQFF TGCGCCAGCAGCCCCGGTGGGACTAGCGGGGGGGCTGAGTTTAATGAGCAGTTCTTC
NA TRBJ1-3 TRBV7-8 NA CASSPRGGDRNTIYF TGTGCCAGCAGCCCCCGTGGCGGGGATAGAAACACCATATATTTT
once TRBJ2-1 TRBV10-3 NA CAISESDTLGYNEQFF TGTGCCATCAGTGAGTCGGATACCCTCGGGTACAATGAGCAGTTCTTC
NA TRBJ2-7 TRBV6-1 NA CASSELLGEQYF TGTGCCAGCAGTGAACTTCTAGGCGAGCAGTACTTC
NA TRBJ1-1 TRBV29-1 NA CSSTGGLGTEAFF TGCAGCTCCACCGGGGGGCTGGGCACTGAAGCTTTCTTT
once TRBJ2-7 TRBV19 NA CASSLGLTYEQYF TGTGCCAGTAGTCTCGGTCTCACCTACGAGCAGTACTTC
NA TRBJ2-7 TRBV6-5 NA CASSPATGSSYEQYF TGTGCCAGCAGCCCCGCCACCGGGAGCTCCTACGAGCAGTACTTC
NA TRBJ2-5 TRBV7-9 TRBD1 CASSAWGQKETQYF TGTGCCAGCAGCGCCTGGGGACAGAAAGAGACCCAGTACTTC
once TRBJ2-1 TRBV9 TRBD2 CASSTGGDMSDEQFF TGTGCCAGCAGCACGGGGGGGGACATGAGCGATGAGCAGTTCTTC
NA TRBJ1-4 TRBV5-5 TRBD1 CASSSTQGAIEKLFF TGTGCCAGCAGCTCTACACAGGGGGCTATTGAAAAACTGTTTTTT
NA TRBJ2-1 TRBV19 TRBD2 CASSIGSGGGSEQFF TGTGCCAGTAGTATAGGTAGCGGGGGGGGGAGTGAGCAGTTCTTC
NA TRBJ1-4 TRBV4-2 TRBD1 CASSLGQGNEKLFF TGTGCCAGCAGCCTCGGACAGGGAAATGAAAAACTGTTTTTT
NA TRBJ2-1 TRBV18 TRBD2 CASSPPSGSIDEQFF TGTGCCAGCTCACCACCGAGCGGGAGCATCGATGAGCAGTTCTTC
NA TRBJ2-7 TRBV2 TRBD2 CASSEDPTGGISYEQYF TGTGCCAGCAGTGAGGATCCCACGGGAGGTATTTCCTACGAGCAGTACTTC
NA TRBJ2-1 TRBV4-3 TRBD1 CASSQDDDRVSYNEQFF TGCGCCAGCAGCCAAGACGATGACAGGGTCTCCTACAATGAGCAGTTCTTC
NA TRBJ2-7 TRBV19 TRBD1 CASNPTGGYEQYF TGTGCCAGTAACCCGACAGGGGGCTACGAGCAGTACTTC
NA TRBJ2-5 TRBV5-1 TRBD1 CASSLVGGQAYQETQYF TGCGCCAGCAGCTTGGTGGGGGGACAGGCGTACCAAGAGACCCAGTACTTC
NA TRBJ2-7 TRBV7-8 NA CASSLPGQNRVSYEQYF TGTGCCAGCAGCTTACCGGGACAAAATAGGGTGTCCTACGAGCAGTACTTC
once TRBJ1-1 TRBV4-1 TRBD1 CASSQESRPGQGRPEAFF TGCGCCAGCAGCCAAGAATCGCGACCTGGACAGGGGAGGCCTGAAGCTTTCTTT
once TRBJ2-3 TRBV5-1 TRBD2 CASSSIGTSGTDTQYF TGCGCCAGCAGCTCCATAGGGACTAGCGGCACAGATACGCAGTATTTT
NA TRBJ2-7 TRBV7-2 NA CASSLGPSPIEQYF TGTGCCAGCAGCTTAGGCCCTAGCCCGATCGAGCAGTACTTC
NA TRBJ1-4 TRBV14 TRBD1 CASSRQGEKLFF TGTGCCAGCAGCCGACAGGGTGAAAAACTGTTTTTT
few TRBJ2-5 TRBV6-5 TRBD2 CASRLAGGPGETQYF TGTGCCAGTAGACTAGCGGGGGGGCCAGGAGAGACCCAGTACTTC
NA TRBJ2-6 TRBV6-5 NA CASRQQGAGANVLTF TGTGCCAGCAGACAACAGGGCGCTGGGGCCAACGTCCTGACTTTC
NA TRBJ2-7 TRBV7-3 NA CASSLGAGYTYEQYF TGTGCCAGCAGCTTAGGGGCAGGGTATACCTACGAGCAGTACTTC
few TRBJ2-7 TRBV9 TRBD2 CASSVDTSGSYEQYF TGTGCCAGCAGCGTTGATACTAGCGGGTCCTACGAGCAGTACTTC
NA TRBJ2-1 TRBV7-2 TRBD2 CASSPWTSGSNEQFF TGTGCCAGCAGCCCGTGGACTAGCGGGAGTAATGAGCAGTTCTTC
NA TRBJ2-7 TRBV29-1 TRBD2 CSVASGEGEQYF TGCAGCGTTGCGAGCGGGGAGGGCGAGCAGTACTTC
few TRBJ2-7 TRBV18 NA CASSPGGAGRVNEQYF TGTGCCAGCTCACCAGGCGGAGCGGGCAGGGTGAACGAGCAGTACTTC
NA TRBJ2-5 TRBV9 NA CASSPRTTQETQYF TGTGCCAGCAGCCCCCGGACTACCCAAGAGACCCAGTACTTC
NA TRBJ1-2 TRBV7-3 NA CASSLSAGDYGYTF TGTGCCAGCAGCTTATCGGCAGGGGACTATGGCTACACCTTC
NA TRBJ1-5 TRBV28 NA CASSNGRLNQPQHF TGTGCCAGCAGCAATGGGAGGCTGAATCAGCCCCAGCATTTT
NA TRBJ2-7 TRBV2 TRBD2 CASSLLAANYEQYF TGTGCCAGCAGTTTACTAGCGGCAAACTACGAGCAGTACTTC
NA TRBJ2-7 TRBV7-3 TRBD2 CASSLLAGGQDEQYF TGTGCCAGCAGCTTGTTGGCGGGAGGGCAGGACGAGCAGTACTTC
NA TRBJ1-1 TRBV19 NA CASSIRGLNTEAFF TGTGCCAGTAGTATTAGGGGGTTGAACACTGAAGCTTTCTTT
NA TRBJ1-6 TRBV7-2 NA CASSPTGISYNSPLHF TGTGCCAGCAGTCCCACGGGGATATCCTATAATTCACCCCTCCACTTT
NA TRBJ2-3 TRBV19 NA CASMGRGTDTQYF TGTGCCAGTATGGGTCGCGGGACAGATACGCAGTATTTT
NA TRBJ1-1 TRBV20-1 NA CSASYREGAFF TGCAGTGCTTCTTACAGGGAAGGAGCTTTCTTT
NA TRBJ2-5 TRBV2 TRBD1 CASSEGGGTGGQTQYF TGTGCCAGCAGTGAAGGCGGCGGGACAGGGGGTCAGACCCAGTACTTC
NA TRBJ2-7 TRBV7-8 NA CASSESGGRVYEQYF TGTGCCAGCAGCGAATCGGGGGGCCGGGTCTACGAGCAGTACTTC
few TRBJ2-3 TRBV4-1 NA CATNDGLAADTQYF TGCGCCACTAACGACGGTTTAGCGGCAGATACGCAGTATTTT
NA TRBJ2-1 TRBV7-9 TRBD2 CASSQTSGSYNEQFF TGTGCCAGCAGCCAGACTAGCGGGAGTTACAATGAGCAGTTCTTC